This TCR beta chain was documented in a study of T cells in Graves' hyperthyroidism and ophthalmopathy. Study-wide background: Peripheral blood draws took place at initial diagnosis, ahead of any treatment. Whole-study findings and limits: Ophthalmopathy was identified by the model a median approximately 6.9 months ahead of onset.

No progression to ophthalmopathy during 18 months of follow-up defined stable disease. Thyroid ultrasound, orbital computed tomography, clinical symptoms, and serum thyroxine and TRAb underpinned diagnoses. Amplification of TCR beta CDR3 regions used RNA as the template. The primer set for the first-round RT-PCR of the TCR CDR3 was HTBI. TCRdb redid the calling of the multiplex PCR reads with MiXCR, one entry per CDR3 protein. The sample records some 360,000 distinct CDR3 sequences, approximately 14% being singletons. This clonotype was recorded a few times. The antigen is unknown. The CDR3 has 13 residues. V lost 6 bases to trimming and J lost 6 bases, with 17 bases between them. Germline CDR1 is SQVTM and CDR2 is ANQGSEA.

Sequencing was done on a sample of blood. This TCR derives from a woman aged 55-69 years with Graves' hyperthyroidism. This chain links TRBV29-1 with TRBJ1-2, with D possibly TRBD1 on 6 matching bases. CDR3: CSVARTARDGYTF. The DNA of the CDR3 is TGCAGCGTCGCTAGGACAGCGCGGGATGGCTACACCTTC. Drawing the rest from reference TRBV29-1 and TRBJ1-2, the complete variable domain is SAVISQKPSRDICQRGTSLTIQCQVDSQVTMMFWYRQQPGQSLTLIATANQGSEATYESGFVIDKFPISRPNLTFSTLTVSNMSPEDSSIYLCSVARTARDGYTFGSGTRLTVV.